The T cell receptor beta chain described here comes from a study of monozygotic twins with inflammatory bowel disease (dated by TCRdb to between 2017 and 2020). Notes on the research overall: In total, 28 monozygotic twin pairs made up the full study: 19 Danish pairs, all IBD-discordant, plus nine German pairs, of which four were IBD-concordant and five were IBD-discordant. Disease-associated traits were sought mainly through comparisons between IBD patients and their genetically identical healthy co-twins within discordant pairs. Each individual had, on average, about 151 000 unique TCRalpha sequences and 181 000 unique TCRbeta sequences available for analysis. The paper as a whole reports these results and caveats: Repertoire similarity did not differ between concordant and discordant twins, possibly due to limited statistical power. IBD patients had lower TCRbeta repertoire diversity, measured by the inverse Simpson index, than their healthy co-twins. No single strong signal or clonotype linked to IBD turned up in the results, so the idea that one exists was not supported. Background noise and inter-individual variability may have been introduced into the repertoires by the differing immunosuppressive treatments among patients. The analysis was unable to tell apart different T cell subtypes. Fewer clonotypes were shared with other individuals by IBD patients than by healthy twins, most markedly in patients showing signs of disease activity.

From each donor, an approximately 2.5 ml peripheral blood sample was drawn into PAXgene tubes and stored at -80 degrees C. Total RNA was isolated from whole blood with the PAXgene blood miRNA kit on an automated QIAcube, without T cell sorting. Peripheral blood from monozygotic twin pairs concordant or discordant for inflammatory bowel disease was subjected to deep TCRalpha and TCRbeta repertoire profiling with unique molecular barcoding. Smoking habits were recorded for all twin pairs, with individuals classified as current, former or never smokers. For this clonotype: Its binding antigen is unknown.

CDR1 MDHEN and CDR2 SYDVKM are derived from the germline V gene. Including cysteine and phenylalanine, the CDR3 has 12 amino acids. Nucleotide data are not available. The library was generated by 5' RACE. Preparation of each TCR library used approximately 3,500 ng of total RNA. For each sample, cDNA synthesis with SMARTScribe reverse transcriptase was split into eight separate reactions. During cDNA synthesis, template switching was used to introduce unique molecular identifiers that contained a 6-nucleotide sample barcode. TCRalpha and TCRbeta cDNA was amplified by two nested PCRs of 16 and 9 cycles, with bead purification after each PCR. Before amplification, cDNA was treated with uracil DNA-glycosylase and purified using the QIAquick PCR purification kit. The second PCR added Illumina TruSeq-compatible adapters along with sample-specific barcodes. TapeStation and Qubit were used to check library quality and concentration, and 4.5 to 6.5 ng of each library was pooled. Sequencing of pooled libraries was carried out on an Illumina HiSeq2500 single-index Rapid Run using 2 x 100 bp reads and custom sequencing primers. On the authors' methods: MiGEC version 1.2.6 was used for UMI-based consensus assembly, which corrected PCR and sequencing errors. MiXCR version 2.1.1 was used for V(D)J alignment, clonotype assembly and CDR3 extraction. To normalise gene usage, clonotype sharing and MAIT/NKT TCR abundance, the top 1000, 10 000 and 20 000 clonotypes in each sample were analysed. After downsampling to 27 000 UMIs, diversity was calculated as the inverse Simpson index using the vegan R package. Paired Mann-Whitney U tests on discordant twin pairs were used, with Benjamini-Hochberg multiple-testing correction. After reprocessing by TCRdb, each CDR3 protein sequence is one entry, and no DNA is given. The V and J calls were determined by TCRdb, not by the authors. This sample's clone table shows about 450,000 distinct CDR3 sequences. 2% to 2.5% of the sample comes from the top ten.

The sample comprised blood. The receptor comes from a human donor with ulcerative colitis or Crohn's disease, or a healthy co-twin of an affected twin (not recorded which). The rearranged chain carries TRBV28 and TRBJ1-1. The CDR3 region: CASSLDVRKAFF.